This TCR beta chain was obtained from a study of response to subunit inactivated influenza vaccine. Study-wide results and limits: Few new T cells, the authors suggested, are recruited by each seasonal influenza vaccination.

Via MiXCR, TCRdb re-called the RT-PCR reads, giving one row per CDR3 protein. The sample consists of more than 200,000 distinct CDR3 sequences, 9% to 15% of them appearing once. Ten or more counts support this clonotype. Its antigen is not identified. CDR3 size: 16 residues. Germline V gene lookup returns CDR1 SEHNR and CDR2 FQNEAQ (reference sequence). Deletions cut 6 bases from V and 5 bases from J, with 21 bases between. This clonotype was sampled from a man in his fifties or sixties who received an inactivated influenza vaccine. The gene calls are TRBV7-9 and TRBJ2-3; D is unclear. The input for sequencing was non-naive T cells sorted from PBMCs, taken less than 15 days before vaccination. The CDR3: CASSTPFMATQDTQYF. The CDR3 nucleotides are TGTGCCAGCAGTACCCCTTTTATGGCAACTCAAGATACGCAGTATTTT.